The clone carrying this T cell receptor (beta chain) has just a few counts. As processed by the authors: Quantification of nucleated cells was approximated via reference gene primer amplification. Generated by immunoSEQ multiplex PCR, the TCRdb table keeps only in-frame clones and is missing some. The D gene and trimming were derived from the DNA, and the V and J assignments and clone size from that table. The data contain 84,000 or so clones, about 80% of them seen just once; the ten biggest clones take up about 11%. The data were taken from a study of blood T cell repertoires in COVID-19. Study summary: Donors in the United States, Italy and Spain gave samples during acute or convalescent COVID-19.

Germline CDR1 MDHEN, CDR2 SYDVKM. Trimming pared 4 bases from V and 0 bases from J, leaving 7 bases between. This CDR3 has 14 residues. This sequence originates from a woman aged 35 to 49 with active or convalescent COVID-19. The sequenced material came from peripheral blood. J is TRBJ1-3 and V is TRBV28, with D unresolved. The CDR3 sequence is CASSWANSGNTIYF. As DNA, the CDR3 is TGTGCCAGCAGTTGGGCAAACTCTGGAAACACCATATATTTT.